These 4 T cell receptor beta chains originate from one sample sequenced in a study of OX40 agonist ivuxolimab in advanced cancers. Libraries were prepared by immunoSEQ multiplex PCR; TCRdb keeps only in-frame clonotypes and omits some of them. Of 100,000 or so clones listed, less than 95% are singletons. The specimen comprised CD4+ or CD8+ T cells sorted from blood, sampled in a trial of the OX40 agonist ivuxolimab. The receptors were sampled from an adult with an advanced solid tumor such as melanoma, head and neck, liver or kidney cancer.

Points on this clone: The sample holds other DNA sequences that translate to the same CDR3. The chain couples TRBV5-1 to TRBJ2-5; D not resolved. Germline V gives CDR1 SGHRS, CDR2 YFSETQ. The CDR3 has 13 residues. Trimming left V 2 bases short and J 2 bases short, with 7 bases between. The CDR3 reads CASSLISQETQYF. The CDR3 region has the DNA TGCGCCAGCAGCTTAATATCGCAAGAGACCCAGTACTTC.

The chain combines TRBV2 with TRBJ2-5; maybe TRBD2 (5 bases). V was cut by 5 bases and J by 7 bases, with 17 bases left in between. Germline values: CDR1 SNHLY, CDR2 FYNNEI. This CDR3 contains 14 residues. As DNA, the CDR3 is TGTGCCAGCAGTACTCATTTAGGGCGGGCGACCCAGTACTTC. It encodes CASSTHLGRATQYF.

The chain links TRBV19 to TRBJ1-5, with 9 bases that match TRBD1. The CDR3 covers 19 residues. The trim removed 7 bases at V and 4 bases at J, leaving 20 bases unmatched. Germline loops: CDR1 LNHDA, CDR2 SQIVND (reference sequence). The CDR3 spells CASTDHRTGAVSRNQPQHF. In DNA, the CDR3 is TGTGCCAGTACCGACCATAGGACAGGGGCGGTTTCACGGAATCAGCCCCAGCATTTT.

This rearrangement joins TRBV5-4 to TRBJ2-1; 9 nucleotides align to TRBD2. Germline CDR1 and CDR2: SGHNT and YYREEE (reference sequence). Trimming at V came to 0 bases and at J to 4 bases, leaving 8 bases not matched to a gene. The CDR3 has 17 residues. CDR3 protein: CASSLGGSSGRYNEQFF. The CDR3 bases are TGTGCCAGCAGCTTGGGAGGGAGTAGCGGGAGATACAATGAGCAGTTCTTC.